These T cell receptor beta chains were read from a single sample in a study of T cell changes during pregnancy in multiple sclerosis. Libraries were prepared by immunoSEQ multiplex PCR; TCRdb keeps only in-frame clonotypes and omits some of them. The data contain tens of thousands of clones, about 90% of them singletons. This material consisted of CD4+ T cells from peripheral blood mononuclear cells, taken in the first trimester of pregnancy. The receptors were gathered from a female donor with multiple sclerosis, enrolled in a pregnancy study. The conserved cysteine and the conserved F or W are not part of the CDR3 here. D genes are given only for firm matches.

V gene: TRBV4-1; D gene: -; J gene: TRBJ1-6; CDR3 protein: ASSQTGHWESPLH
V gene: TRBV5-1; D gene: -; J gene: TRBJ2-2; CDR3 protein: ASSSHGGSGELF
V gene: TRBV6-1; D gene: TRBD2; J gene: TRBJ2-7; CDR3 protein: ASSGVREGLSYEQY
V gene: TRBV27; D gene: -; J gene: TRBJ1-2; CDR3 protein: ASKRQSNYGYT
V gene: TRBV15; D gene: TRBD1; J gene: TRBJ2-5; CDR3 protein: ATHLGQAQETQY
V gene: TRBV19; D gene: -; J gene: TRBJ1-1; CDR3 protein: ASSFQGIGHTEAF
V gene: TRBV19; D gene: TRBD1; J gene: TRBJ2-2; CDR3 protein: ASKGQGFGELF
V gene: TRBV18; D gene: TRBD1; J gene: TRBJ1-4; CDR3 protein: ASSPEQGASELF
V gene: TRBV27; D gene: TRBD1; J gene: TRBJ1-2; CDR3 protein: ASSSGTGNYGYT
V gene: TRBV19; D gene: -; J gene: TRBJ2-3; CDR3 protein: ASVGGISTDTQY
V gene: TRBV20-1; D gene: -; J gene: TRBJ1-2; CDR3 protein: SAHSVYGYT
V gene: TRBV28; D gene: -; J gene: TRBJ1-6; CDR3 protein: ASSPGGMGRADSPLH
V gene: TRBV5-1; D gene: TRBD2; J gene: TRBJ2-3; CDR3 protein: ASSPGTSGGATTQY
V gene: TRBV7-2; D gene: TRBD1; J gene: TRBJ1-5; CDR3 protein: ASSQGDRGQPQH
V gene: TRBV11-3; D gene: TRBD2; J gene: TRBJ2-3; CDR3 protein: ASSLVAGADTQY
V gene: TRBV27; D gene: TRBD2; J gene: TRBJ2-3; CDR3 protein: ASSPGLAGGTDTQY
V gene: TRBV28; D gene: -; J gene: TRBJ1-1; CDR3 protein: ASSSLVENTEAF
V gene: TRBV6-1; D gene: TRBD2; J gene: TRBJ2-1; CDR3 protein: ASSEFLAGGSYNEQF
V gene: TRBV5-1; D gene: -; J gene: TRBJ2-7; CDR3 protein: ASRGSKSYEQY
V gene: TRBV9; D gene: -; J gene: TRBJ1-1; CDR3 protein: ASSVGAGASTEAF
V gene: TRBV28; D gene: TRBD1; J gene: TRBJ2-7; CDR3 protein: ASSPSGQGLGEQY
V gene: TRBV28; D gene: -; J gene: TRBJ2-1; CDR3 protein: ASSFSGSRNEQF
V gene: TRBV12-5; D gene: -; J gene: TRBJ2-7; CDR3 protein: ASGLALSSYEQY
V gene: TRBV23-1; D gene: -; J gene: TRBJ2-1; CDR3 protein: ASSPGGRRSYNEQF
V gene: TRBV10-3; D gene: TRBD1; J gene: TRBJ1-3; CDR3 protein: AISERDSSGNTIY
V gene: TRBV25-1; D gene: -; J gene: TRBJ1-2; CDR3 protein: ASSDSDRPQIGYT
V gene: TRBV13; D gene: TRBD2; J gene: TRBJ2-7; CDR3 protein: ASSLGTSGGYEQY
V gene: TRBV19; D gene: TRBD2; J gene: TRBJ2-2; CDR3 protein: ATCPLGGGTGELF
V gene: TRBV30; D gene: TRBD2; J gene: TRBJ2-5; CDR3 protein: AWSHRRTSGIETQY
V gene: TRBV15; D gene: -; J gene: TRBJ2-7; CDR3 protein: ATSKTLAGLDYEQY
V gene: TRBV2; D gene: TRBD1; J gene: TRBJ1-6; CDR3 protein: ASRDRADSPLH
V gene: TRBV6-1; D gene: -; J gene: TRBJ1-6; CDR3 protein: ASLREGNSPLH
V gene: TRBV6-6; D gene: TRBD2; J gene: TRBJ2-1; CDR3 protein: ASSSPLAGDLREQF
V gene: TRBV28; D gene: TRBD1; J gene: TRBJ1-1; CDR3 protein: ASSSDRGYTEAF
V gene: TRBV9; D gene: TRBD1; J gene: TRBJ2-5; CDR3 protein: ASSGRDRHQETQY
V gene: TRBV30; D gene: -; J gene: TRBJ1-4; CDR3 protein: AWKRMATNEKLF
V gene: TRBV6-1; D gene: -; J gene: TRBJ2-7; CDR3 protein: ASRPRTLLYEQY
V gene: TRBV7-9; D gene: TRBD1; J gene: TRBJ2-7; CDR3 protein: ASTTKGQGDEQY
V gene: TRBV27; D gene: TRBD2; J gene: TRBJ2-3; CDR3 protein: ASKLRGERSTDTQY
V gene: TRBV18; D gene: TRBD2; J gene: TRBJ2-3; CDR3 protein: ASSPEIAGFTDTQY
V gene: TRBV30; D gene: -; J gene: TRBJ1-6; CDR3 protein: ASLQNQNSPLH
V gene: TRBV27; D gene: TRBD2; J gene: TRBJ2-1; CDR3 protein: ASSRTSGGLNEQF
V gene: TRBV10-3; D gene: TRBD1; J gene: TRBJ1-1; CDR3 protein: AITGGRSSTEAF